A selection of T cell receptor beta chains follows, all from one sample in a study of PD-1 blockade in classical Hodgkin lymphoma. The method was immunoSEQ multiplex PCR; TCRdb's version includes in-frame clones alone and lacks a portion of them. This table holds roughly 90,000 clones, 83% found once. The source material was peripheral blood mononuclear cells (PBMCs), sampled before the fourth cycle of nivolumab. Receptors were obtained from a human donor with classical Hodgkin lymphoma. The CDR3 runs from the conserved cysteine through the conserved F or W. The D gene is left open where the match is weak.

D gene	V gene	CDR3 length	CDR3 protein
-	TRBV5-1	15	CASSLSQQNTGELFF
-	TRBV6-5	13	CASNEQVHTEAFF
-	TRBV10-3	13	CAISEGTNTEAFF
TRBD2	TRBV6-1	14	CASSLAGSLGEQYF
-	TRBV6-1	12	CASRVVSYEQYF
TRBD2	TRBV19	16	CASSITALAGGYEQFF
TRBD1	TRBV6-6	14	CASRDRESSYEQYF
TRBD2	TRBV5-1	15	CASSLAGRVLNEQFF
-	TRBV7-9	13	CASSPRGIETQYF
-	TRBV28	15	CASSRMGETNEKLFF
TRBD2	TRBV13	15	CASSHSGKGTGELFF
-	TRBV10-3	13	CAISTKGAGELFF
-	TRBV7-8	14	CASSPLGGNTEAFF
TRBD1	TRBV27	14	CASSSLTGSREQYF
-	TRBV30	12	CALLGSTDTQYF
-	TRBV5-1	14	CASSVDPSSYEQYF
-	TRBV7-2	15	CASSSLGDGTRDQYF
-	TRBV29-1	12	CSVEGVNTEAFF
TRBD2	TRBV5-1	16	CASSWGRLAGDEEQYF
-	TRBV5-4	15	CASSTRGSINEKLFF
TRBD2	TRBV19	17	CASSIVPAGGPGATQYF
-	TRBV14	14	CASSSRAPIYTQYF
-	TRBV11-2	13	CASSSTVSYEQYF
TRBD2	TRBV5-6	15	CASSLPSGPYNEQFF
TRBD1	TRBV6-4	14	CASSATGGDQPQHF
TRBD1	TRBV4-3	15	CASSREPGQGYEQYF
-	TRBV7-9	13	CASSFEANYGYTF
-	TRBV7-9	15	CASSSRRHPTGELFF
TRBD2	TRBV4-1	16	CASSQEGGWGGETQYF
TRBD2	TRBV6-5	15	CASSGIAGTYVGQYF
-	TRBV27	15	CASSPRRGTNTEAFF
-	TRBV25-1	15	CASSERVGGGYGYTF
-	TRBV10-3	16	CAISEGQQGHGNTIYF
-	TRBV6-5	15	CASRGRNPGPTEAFF
-	TRBV5-1	11	CASSLYDEQFF
-	TRBV6-1	11	CASTLDSRLHF
TRBD2	TRBV10-3	16	CAIRGGDRSGSYEQYF
TRBD2	TRBV5-4	17	CASSPPDAGVVSGELFF
TRBD2	TRBV28	20	CASPPSGGRPAAGGRDEQFF
-	TRBV5-4	17	CASSRTPAGGSVHEQYF
-	TRBV11-2	12	CASSRIPNEQFF
-	TRBV19	15	CASSTSQGRVYGYTF
-	TRBV7-2	16	CASSPGRVSGYNEQFF
-	TRBV4-2	14	CASSQAGGTYEQYF
TRBD2	TRBV11-2	15	CASSLGLAGYNEQFF
TRBD1	TRBV5-1	13	CASSSTGGSEQYF
-	TRBV21-1	20	CASSKNTFRERGPPRDTQYF
-	TRBV15	14	CATSKAEPGTEAFF
-	TRBV28	12	CASTNTTGYYTF
-	TRBV6-6	13	CASSPGSNYGYTF
-	TRBV5-1	14	CASSFLSRDHEQFF
-	TRBV10-3	13	CATQGEGNQPQHF
-	TRBV27	18	CASSLRSRRGGGANVLTF